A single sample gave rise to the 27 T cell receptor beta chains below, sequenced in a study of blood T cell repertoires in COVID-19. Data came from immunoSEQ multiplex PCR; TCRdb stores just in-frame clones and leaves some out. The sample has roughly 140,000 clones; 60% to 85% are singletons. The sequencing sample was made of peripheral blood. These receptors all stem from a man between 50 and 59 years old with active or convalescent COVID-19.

The CDR3 spells CATSDWRDRTDTQYF. DNA of the CDR3: TGTGCCACCAGTGACTGGCGGGACCGCACAGATACGCAGTATTTT. The V gene is TRBV24-1, the J gene TRBJ2-3; tentatively, D is TRBD2 (6 bases). Trimming removed 4 bases from V and 1 base from J, with 11 bases in between. There are 15 residues in the CDR3. Germline loops: CDR1 KGHDR, CDR2 SFDVKD.

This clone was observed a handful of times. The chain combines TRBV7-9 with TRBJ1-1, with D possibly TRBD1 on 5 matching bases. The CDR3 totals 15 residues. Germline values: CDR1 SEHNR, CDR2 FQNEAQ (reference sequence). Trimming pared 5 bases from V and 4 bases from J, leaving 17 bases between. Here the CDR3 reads CASSRAPEGFTEAFF. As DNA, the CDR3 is TGTGCCAGCAGCCGGGCCCCGGAGGGGTTCACTGAAGCTTTCTTT.

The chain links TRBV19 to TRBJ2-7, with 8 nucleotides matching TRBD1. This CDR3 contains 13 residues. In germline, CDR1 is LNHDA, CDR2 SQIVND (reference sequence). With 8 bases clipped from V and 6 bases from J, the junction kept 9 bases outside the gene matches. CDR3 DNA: TGTGCCAGTGCCGGGACAGGCCCTGTCGAGCAGTACTTC. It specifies CASAGTGPVEQYF. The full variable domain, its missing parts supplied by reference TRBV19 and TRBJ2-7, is DGGITQSPKYLFRKEGQNVTLSCEQNLNHDAMYWYRQDPGQGLRLIYYSQIVNDFQKGDIAEGYSVSREKKESFPLTVTSAQKNPTAFYLCASAGTGPVEQYFGPGTRLTVT.

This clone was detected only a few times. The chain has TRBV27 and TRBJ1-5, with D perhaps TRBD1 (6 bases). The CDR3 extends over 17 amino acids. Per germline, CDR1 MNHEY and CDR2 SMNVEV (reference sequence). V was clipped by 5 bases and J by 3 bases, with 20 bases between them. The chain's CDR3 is CASSPLLVQGNNQPQHF. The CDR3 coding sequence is TGTGCCAGCAGTCCTTTATTGGTCCAGGGGAACAATCAGCCCCAGCATTTT.

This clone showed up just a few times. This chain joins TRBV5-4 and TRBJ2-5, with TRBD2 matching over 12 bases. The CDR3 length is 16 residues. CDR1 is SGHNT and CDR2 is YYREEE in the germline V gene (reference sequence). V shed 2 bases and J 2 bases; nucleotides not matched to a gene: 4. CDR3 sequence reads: CASSLGLAGPQETQYF. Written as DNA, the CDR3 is TGTGCCAGCAGCTTAGGACTAGCGGGGCCACAAGAGACCCAGTACTTC. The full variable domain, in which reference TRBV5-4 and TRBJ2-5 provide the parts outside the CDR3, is ETGVTQSPTHLIKTRGQQVTLRCSSQSGHNTVSWYQQALGQGPQFIFQYYREEENGRGNFPPRFSGLQFPNYSSELNVNALELDDSALYLCASSLGLAGPQETQYFGPGTRLLVL.

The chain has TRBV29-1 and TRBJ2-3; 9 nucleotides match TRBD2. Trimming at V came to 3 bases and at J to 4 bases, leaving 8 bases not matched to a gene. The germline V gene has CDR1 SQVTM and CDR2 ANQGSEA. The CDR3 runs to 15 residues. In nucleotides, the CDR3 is TGCAGCGTTGAGGCTAGCGGGAATAGCGCAGATACGCAGTATTTT. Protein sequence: CSVEASGNSADTQYF.

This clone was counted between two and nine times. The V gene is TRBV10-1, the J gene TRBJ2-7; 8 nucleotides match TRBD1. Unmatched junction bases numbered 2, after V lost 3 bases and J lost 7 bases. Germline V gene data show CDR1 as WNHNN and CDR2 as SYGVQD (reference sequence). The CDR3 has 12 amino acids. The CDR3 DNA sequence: TGCGCCAGCAGTGAACAGGGGGTAGAGCAGTACTTC. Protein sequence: CASSEQGVEQYF.

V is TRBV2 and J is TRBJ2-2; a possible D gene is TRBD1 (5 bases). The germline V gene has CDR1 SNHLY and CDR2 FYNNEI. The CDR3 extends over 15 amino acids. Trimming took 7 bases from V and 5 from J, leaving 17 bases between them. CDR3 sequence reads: CASKDGAGSTGELFF. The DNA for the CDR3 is TGTGCCAGCAAGGATGGGGCAGGTAGTACCGGGGAGCTGTTTTTT.

The CDR3 region is CASSLGPGQGALLGYGYTF. The CDR3 DNA follows: TGTGCCAGCAGCTTAGGTCCGGGACAGGGCGCCTTGCTCGGCTATGGCTACACCTTC. V usage is TRBV7-9 and J usage is TRBJ1-2; 9 positions match TRBD1. In germline, CDR1 is SEHNR, CDR2 FQNEAQ (reference sequence). The CDR3 is made up of 19 amino acids. V lost 1 base and J lost 4; bases outside the gene matches: 16.

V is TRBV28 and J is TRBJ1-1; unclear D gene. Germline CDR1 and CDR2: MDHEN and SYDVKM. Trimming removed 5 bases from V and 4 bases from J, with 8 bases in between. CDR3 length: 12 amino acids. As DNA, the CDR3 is TGTGCCAGCAGTCCCAGGATCACTGAAGCTTTCTTT. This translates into CASSPRITEAFF.

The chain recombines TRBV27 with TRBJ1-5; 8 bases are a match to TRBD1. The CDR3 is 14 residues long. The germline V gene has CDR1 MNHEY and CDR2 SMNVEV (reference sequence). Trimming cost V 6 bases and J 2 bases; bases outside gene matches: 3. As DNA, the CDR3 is TGTGCCAGCAGCGACAGGGGACGCAATCAGCCCCAGCATTTT. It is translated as CASSDRGRNQPQHF.

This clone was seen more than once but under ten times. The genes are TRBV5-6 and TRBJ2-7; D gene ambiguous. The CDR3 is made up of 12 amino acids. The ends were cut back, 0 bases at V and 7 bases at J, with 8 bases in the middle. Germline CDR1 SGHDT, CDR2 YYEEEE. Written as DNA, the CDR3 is TGTGCCAGCAGCTTGGGTCGGTGGGAGCAGTACTTC. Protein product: CASSLGRWEQYF.

The CDR3 loop reads CASSPSRGAKNIQYF. CDR3 DNA sequence: TGTGCCAGCAGCCCCTCTCGAGGGGCCAAAAACATTCAGTACTTC. The chain links TRBV6-5 to TRBJ2-4, with a tentative D call TRBD2 (5 bases). Germline V lookup: CDR1 MNHEY, CDR2 SVGAGI. The CDR3 is 15 residues long. Trimming cost V 6 bases and J 1 base, with 13 bases left between them.

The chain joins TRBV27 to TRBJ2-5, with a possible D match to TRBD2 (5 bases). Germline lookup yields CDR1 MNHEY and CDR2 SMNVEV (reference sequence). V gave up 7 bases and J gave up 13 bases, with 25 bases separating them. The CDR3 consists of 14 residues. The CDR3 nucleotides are TGTGCCAGCATTTCGGGAAGAGGGTTCGGGATACTGTACTTC. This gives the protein CASISGRGFGILYF.

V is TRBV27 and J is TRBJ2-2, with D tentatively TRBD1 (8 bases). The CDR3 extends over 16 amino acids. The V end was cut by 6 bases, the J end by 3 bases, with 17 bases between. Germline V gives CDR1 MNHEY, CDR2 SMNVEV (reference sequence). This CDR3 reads CASRDTGGVDTGELFF. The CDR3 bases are TGTGCCAGCAGGGATACAGGGGGGGTAGACACCGGGGAGCTGTTTTTT.

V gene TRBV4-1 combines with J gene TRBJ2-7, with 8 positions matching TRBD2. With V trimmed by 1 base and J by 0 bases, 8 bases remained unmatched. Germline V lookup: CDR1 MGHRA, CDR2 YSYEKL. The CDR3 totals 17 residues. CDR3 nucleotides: TGCGCCAGCAGCCAAGGAATCCAGGGACTAGGCTCCTACGAGCAGTACTTC. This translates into CASSQGIQGLGSYEQYF.

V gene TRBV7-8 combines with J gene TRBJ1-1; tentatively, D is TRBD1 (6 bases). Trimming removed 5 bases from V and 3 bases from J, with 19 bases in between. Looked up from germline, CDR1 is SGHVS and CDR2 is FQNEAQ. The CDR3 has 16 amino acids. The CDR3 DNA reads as TGTGCCAGCAGCCCCAGGGGCCCTAGGGGAGACACTGAAGCTTTCTTT. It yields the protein CASSPRGPRGDTEAFF.

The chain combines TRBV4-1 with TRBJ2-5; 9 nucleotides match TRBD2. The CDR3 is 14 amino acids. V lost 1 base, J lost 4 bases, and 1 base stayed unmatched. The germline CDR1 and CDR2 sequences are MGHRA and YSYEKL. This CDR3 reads CASSQGAGGETQYF. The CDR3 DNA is TGCGCCAGCAGCCAAGGAGCGGGAGGAGAGACCCAGTACTTC.

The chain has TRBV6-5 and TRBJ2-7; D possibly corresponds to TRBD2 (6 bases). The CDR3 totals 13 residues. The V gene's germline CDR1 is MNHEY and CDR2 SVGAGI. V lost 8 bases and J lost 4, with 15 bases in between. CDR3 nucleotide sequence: TGTGCCAGCGCTCTAAGCCGGGGGTACGAGCAGTACTTC. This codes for CASALSRGYEQYF.

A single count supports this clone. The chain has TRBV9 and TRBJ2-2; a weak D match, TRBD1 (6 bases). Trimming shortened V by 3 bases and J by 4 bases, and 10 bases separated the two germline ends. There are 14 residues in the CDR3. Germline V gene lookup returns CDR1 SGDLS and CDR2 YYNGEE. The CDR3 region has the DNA TGTGCCAGCAGCGGGGGGCAAGGCACCGGGGAGCTGTTTTTT. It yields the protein CASSGGQGTGELFF.

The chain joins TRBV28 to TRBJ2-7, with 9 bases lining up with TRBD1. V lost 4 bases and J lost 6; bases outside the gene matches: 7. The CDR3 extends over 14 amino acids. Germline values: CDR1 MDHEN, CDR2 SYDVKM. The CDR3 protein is CASSWDRVGLEQYF. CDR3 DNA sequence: TGTGCCAGCAGTTGGGACAGGGTCGGACTCGAGCAGTACTTC. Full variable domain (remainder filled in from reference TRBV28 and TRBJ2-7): DVKVTQSSRYLVKRTGEKVFLECVQDMDHENMFWYRQDPGLGLRLIYFSYDVKMKEKGDIPEGYSVSREKKERFSLILESASTNQTSMYLCASSWDRVGLEQYFGPGTRLTVT.

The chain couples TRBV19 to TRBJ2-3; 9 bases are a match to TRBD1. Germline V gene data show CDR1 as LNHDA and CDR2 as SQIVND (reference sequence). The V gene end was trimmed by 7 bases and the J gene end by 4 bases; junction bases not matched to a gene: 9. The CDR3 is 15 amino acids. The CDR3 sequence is CASTRIGTGPDTQYF. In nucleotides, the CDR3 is TGTGCCAGTACGCGAATAGGGACAGGGCCAGATACGCAGTATTTT.

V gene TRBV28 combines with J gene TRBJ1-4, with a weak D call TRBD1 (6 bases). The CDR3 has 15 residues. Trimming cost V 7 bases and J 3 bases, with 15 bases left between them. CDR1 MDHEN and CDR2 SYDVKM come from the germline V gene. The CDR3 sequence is CASTAPTGSNEKLFF. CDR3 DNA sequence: TGTGCCAGCACCGCCCCTACAGGGTCTAATGAAAAACTGTTTTTT.

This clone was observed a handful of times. CDR3 residues: CAISSDDRGGNYGYTF. The CDR3 DNA follows: TGTGCCATCAGTTCGGATGATCGGGGGGGTAACTATGGCTACACCTTC. V gene TRBV10-3 combines with J gene TRBJ1-2; D is possibly TRBD1 (5 bases). V lost 5 bases and J lost 1, with 17 bases in between. The CDR3 contains 16 residues. CDR1 ENHRY and CDR2 SYGVKD come from the germline V gene.

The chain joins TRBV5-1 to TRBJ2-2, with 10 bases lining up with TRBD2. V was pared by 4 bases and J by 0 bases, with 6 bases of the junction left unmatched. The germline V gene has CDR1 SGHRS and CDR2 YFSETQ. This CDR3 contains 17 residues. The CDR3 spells CASSPRLAGPNTGELFF. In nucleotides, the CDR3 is TGCGCCAGCAGCCCCAGACTAGCGGGTCCGAACACCGGGGAGCTGTTTTTT.

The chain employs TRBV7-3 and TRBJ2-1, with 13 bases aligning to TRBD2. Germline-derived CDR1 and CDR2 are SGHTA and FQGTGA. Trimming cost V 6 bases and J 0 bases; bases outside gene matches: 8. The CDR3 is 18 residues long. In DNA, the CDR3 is TGTGCCAGCAGGCTGGGACTAGCGGGGAAGAGCTCCTACAATGAGCAGTTCTTC. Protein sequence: CASRLGLAGKSSYNEQFF.

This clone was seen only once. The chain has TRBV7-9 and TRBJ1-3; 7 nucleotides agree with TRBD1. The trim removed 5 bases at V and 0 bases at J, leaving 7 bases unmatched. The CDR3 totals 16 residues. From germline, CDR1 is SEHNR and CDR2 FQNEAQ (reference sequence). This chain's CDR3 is CASSPQGQISGNTIYF. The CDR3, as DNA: TGTGCCAGCAGCCCTCAGGGACAGATCTCTGGAAACACCATATATTTT.